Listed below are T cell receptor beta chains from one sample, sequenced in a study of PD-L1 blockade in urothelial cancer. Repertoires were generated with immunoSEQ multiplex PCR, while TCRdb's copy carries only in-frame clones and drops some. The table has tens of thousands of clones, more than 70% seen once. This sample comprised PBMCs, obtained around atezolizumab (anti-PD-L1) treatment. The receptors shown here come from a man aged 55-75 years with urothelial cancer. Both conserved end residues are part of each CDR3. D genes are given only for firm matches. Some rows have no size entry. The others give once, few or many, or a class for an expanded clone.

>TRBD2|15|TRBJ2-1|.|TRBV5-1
TGCGCCAGCAGCTCCGGACTAGCGGAAAGGAGTGAGCAGTTCTTC
CASSSGLAERSEQFF
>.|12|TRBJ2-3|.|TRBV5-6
TGTGCCAGCAGCTTGGGGCCTCATACGCAGTATTTT
CASSLGPHTQYF
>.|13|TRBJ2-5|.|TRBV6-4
TGTGCCAGCAGTAGGGACACTCAAGAGACCCAGTACTTC
CASSRDTQETQYF
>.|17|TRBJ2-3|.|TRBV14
TGTGCCAGCAGCCAAGATACGAGTTTATTGAGGACAGATACGCAGTATTTT
CASSQDTSLLRTDTQYF
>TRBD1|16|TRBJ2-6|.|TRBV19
TGTGCCAGTACCAGGGACAGGATCTCTGGGGCCAACGTCCTGACTTTC
CASTRDRISGANVLTF
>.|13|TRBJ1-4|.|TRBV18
TGTGCCAGCTCACCACGGAGAAATGAAAAACTGTTTTTT
CASSPRRNEKLFF
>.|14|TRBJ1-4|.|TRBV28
TGTGCCAGCAGTGGCGGACAGTCTAATGAAAAACTGTTTTTT
CASSGGQSNEKLFF
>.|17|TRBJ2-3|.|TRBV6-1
TGTGCCAGCAGTGAAGTAGCGGCAGTTACTTCGGGGGATACGCAGTATTTT
CASSEVAAVTSGDTQYF
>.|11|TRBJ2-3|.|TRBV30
TGTGCCTGGGGGTTGCGGGATACGCAGTATTTT
CAWGLRDTQYF
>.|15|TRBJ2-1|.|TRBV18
TGTGCCAGCTCACCACGGGAGGCGAGCCCCAATGAGCAGTTCTTC
CASSPREASPNEQFF
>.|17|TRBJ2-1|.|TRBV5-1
TGCGCCAGCAGCTTGGAGGGCGGACTGAGCTCCTACAATGAGCAGTTCTTC
CASSLEGGLSSYNEQFF
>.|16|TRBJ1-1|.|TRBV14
TGTGCCAGCAGCCAGGGACACCGCATAGGGAACACTGAAGCTTTCTTT
CASSQGHRIGNTEAFF
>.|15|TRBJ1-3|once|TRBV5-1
TGCGCCAGCAGCGAACAAGGGGTCTCTGGAAACACCATATATTTT
CASSEQGVSGNTIYF
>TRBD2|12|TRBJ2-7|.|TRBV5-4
TGTGCCAGCAGTCGGGGGGGTTTCGAGCAGTACTTC
CASSRGGFEQYF
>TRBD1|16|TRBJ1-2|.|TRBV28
TGTGCCAGTCCCCCTACCGACAGGGGGTCATGGTATGGCTACACCTTC
CASPPTDRGSWYGYTF
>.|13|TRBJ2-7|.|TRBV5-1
TGCGCCAGCAGCTTTGAGGGCGTAGGCGAGCAGTACTTC
CASSFEGVGEQYF
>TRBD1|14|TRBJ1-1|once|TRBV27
TGTGCCAGCAGTTTATCTTGGCAGGGGGCTGAAGCTTTCTTT
CASSLSWQGAEAFF
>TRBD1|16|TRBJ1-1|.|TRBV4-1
TGCGCCAGCAGCCTCGCCGGGACAGGGGTTAATACTGAAGCTTTCTTT
CASSLAGTGVNTEAFF
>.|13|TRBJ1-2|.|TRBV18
TGTGCCAGCTCACCGGACAAAGTCTATGGCTACACCTTC
CASSPDKVYGYTF
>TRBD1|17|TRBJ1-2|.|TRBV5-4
TGTGCCAGCAGCGCCGCTCAGGGGGCATTTCCTAACTATGGCTACACCTTC
CASSAAQGAFPNYGYTF
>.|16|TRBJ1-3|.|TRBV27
TGTGCCAGCAGGCCTACAGGGTATCGCTCTGGAAACACCATATATTTT
CASRPTGYRSGNTIYF
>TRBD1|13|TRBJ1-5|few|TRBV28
TGTGCCAGCAGGACAGGGATCAATCAGCCCCAGCATTTT
CASRTGINQPQHF
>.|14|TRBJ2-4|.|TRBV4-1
TGCGCCAGTGGGGGGAGTGGGGCCAAAAACATTCAGTACTTC
CASGGSGAKNIQYF
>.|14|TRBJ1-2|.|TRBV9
TGTGCCAGCAGCGTCCTAGTGGGTAGGGGTGGCTACACCTTC
CASSVLVGRGGYTF
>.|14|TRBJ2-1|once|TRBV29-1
TGCAGCGTAGAAGAGCGGAGCCCCCTCAATGAGCAGTTCTTC
CSVEERSPLNEQFF
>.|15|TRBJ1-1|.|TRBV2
TGTGCCAGCAGTGGACAGGTGGATCGGGACACTGAAGCTTTCTTT
CASSGQVDRDTEAFF
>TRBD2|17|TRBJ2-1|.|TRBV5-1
TGCGCCAGCAGCCCTAAAGCCGGGACTAGCGGGGACAGTGAGCAGTTCTTC
CASSPKAGTSGDSEQFF
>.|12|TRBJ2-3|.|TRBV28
TGTGCCAGCAGTTTTGAGGGGAGGACGCAGTATTTT
CASSFEGRTQYF
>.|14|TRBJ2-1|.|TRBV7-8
TGTGCCAGCAGCTTAGGAGGATCCTACAATGAGCAGTTCTTC
CASSLGGSYNEQFF
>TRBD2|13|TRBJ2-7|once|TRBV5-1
TGCGCCAGCAGCCGAGGGACTAACTACGAGCAGTACTTC
CASSRGTNYEQYF
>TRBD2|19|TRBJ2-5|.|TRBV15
TGTGCCACCAGCCCCCGGACTAGCGGGAGAGGTTTTGTTAGAGAGACCCAGTACTTC
CATSPRTSGRGFVRETQYF
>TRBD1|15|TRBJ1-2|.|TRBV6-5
TGTGCCAGCAGTTCTACCCCCCGGGACAGGGTTGGCTACACCTTC
CASSSTPRDRVGYTF
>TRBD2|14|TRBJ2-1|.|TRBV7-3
TGTGCCAGCAGCTTGGGACTAGCCCACAATGAGCAGTTCTTC
CASSLGLAHNEQFF
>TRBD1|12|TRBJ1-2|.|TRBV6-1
TGTGCCAGCAGAGACAGGGGATATGGCTACACCTTC
CASRDRGYGYTF
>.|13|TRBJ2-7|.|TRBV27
TGTGCCAGCAGTACACAGGCAGTCTACGAGCAGTACTTC
CASSTQAVYEQYF
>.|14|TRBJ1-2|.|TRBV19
TGTGCCAGTAGTTCCCCTGAGGGAGACTATGGCTACACCTTC
CASSSPEGDYGYTF
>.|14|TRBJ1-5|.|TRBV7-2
TGTGCCAGCAGCCAGTCGGGGAGGGCTCAGCCCCAGCATTTT
CASSQSGRAQPQHF
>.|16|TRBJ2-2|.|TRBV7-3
TGTGCCAGCAGCGTGGACTCAATATCGAACACCGGGGAGCTGTTTTTT
CASSVDSISNTGELFF
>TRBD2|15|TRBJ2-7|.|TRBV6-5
TGTGCCAGCAGCATACCTAGCGGGAGCTTCTACGAGCAGTACTTC
CASSIPSGSFYEQYF
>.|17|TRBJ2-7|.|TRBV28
TGTGCCAGCAGTTTATGGACAACGAGGCCGGGGAGATACGAGCAGTACTTC
CASSLWTTRPGRYEQYF
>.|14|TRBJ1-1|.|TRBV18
TGTGCCAGCTCACCACTCAGGGCAAACACTGAAGCTTTCTTT
CASSPLRANTEAFF
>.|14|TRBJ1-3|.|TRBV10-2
TGCGCCAGCAGTAGAGGGATGGACGGAAACACCATATATTTT
CASSRGMDGNTIYF
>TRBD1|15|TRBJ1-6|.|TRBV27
TGTGCCAGCAGTTCATGGGGGACAGGGGAGACGAGACTCCACTTT
CASSSWGTGETRLHF
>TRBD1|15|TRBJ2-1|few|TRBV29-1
TGCAGCGTTGATCGGGGACAGGGGAGCTACAATGAGCAGTTCTTC
CSVDRGQGSYNEQFF
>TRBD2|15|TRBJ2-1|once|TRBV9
TGTGCCAGCAGCGGCGGACTAGCGGATTACAATGAGCAGTTCTTC
CASSGGLADYNEQFF